The TCR beta chain described here comes from a study of beta chain features in type 1 diabetes. Study outcomes and limitations: VDJ junctions sequenced from type 1 diabetes patients showed fewer insertions and more deletions. A moderate, significant TCRB CDR3 shortening appeared in type 1 diabetes across four CD4+ subsets.

Remarks on this clone: What it binds is unknown.

V dropped 0 bases and J dropped 0; count of bases not matched to a gene: 8. Per the germline V gene, CDR1 is MGHRA and CDR2 is YSYEKL. The CDR3 consists of 17 residues. Expressed TCRB transcripts were sequenced because the isolated RNA had all been reverse transcribed beforehand. The assay was immunoSEQ multiplex PCR, and TCRdb's table has in-frame clones only and misses some. In the table there are approximately 260,000 clones, less than 30% of which are singletons. Input material: naive CD4+ T cells from blood. This sequence originates from a woman aged 25 to 39 with type 1 diabetes. The chain employs TRBV4-1 and TRBJ2-7, with 7 bases fitting TRBD2. CDR3 in amino acids: CASSQDPLAASSYEQYF. DNA for the CDR3: TGCGCCAGCAGCCAAGATCCCCTAGCGGCCAGCTCCTACGAGCAGTACTTC.